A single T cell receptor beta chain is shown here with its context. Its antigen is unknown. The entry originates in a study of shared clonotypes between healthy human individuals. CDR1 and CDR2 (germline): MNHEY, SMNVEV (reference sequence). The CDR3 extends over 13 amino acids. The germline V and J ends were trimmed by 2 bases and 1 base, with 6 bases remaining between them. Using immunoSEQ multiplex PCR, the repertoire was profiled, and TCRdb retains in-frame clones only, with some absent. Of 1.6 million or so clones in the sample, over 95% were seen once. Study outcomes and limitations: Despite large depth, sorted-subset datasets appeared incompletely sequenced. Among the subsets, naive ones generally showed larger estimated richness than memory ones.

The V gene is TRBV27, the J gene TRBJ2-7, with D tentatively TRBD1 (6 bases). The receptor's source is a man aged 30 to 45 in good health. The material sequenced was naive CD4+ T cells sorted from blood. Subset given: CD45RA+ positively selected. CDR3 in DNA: TGTGCCAGCAGTTTAGGACAGTCCTACGAGCAGTACTTC. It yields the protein CASSLGQSYEQYF.